A single sample gave rise to the 8 T cell receptor beta chains below, sequenced in a study of PD-1 blockade in classical Hodgkin lymphoma. Using immunoSEQ multiplex PCR, the repertoire was profiled, and TCRdb retains in-frame clones only, with some absent. The sample has fewer than 9,000 clones, around 88% seen once. The time point is: cycle 4 day 1 (C4D1), after more than 5 weeks of nivolumab. Every patient relapsed after autologous stem cell transplantation, and brentuximab vedotin exposure varied. This sample comprised peripheral blood mononuclear cells (PBMCs), obtained before the fourth cycle of nivolumab. The receptor set was obtained from a human donor with classical Hodgkin lymphoma.

J is TRBJ2-7 and V is TRBV27; 11 nucleotides match TRBD2. There are 17 residues in the CDR3. J was trimmed by 5 bases and V by 6 bases; bases with no gene match: 15. Germline V CDR1 and CDR2: MNHEY, SMNVEV (reference sequence). The CDR3 sequence: CASSLGLGSGRANEQYF. CDR3 DNA sequence: TGTGCCAGCAGCTTAGGGCTGGGTAGCGGGAGGGCCAACGAGCAGTACTTC.

The CDR3 DNA is TGTGCCAGCAGCTTTGGGGACAGGGACAATCAGCCCCAGCATTTT. This translates into CASSFGDRDNQPQHF. The V and J genes are TRBV5-6 and TRBJ1-5; 9 bases align to TRBD1. The V gene's germline CDR1 is SGHDT and CDR2 YYEEEE. CDR3 length: 15 amino acids. Trimming at V came to 2 bases and at J to 3 bases, leaving 3 bases not matched to a gene.

The chain combines TRBV6-5 with TRBJ1-1; D is ambiguous. Germline CDR1 MNHEY, CDR2 SVGAGI. The CDR3 has 14 residues. Trimming cost V 0 bases and J 1 base, with 6 bases left between them. The CDR3 DNA reads TGTGCCAGCAGTTACTCGAGTCCGAACACTGAAGCTTTCTTT. This sequence encodes CASSYSSPNTEAFF.

The V gene is TRBV7-3, the J gene TRBJ2-3; a weak D match, TRBD2 (6 bases). The V and J ends lost 5 bases and 4 bases respectively, with 10 bases between them. From germline, CDR1 is SGHTA and CDR2 FQGTGA. The CDR3 extends over 13 amino acids. In DNA, the CDR3 is TGTGCCAGCAGCAACGGGGGTGCAGATACGCAGTATTTT. Translated, it gives CASSNGGADTQYF.

The chain carries TRBV9 and TRBJ1-1, with D unclear. CDR1 and CDR2 (germline): SGDLS, YYNGEE. V lost 4 bases and J lost 5, with 12 bases in between. The CDR3 is 13 amino acids. The CDR3 DNA reads TGTGCCAGCAGCCCCGCGGGTCAGACTGAAGCTTTCTTT. As protein: CASSPAGQTEAFF.

The chain couples TRBV30 to TRBJ1-4, with TRBD1 matching 7 bases. Losses at the gene ends were 3 bases for V and 1 base for J; bases not matched to a gene: 2. Germline CDR1 is GTSNPN and CDR2 is SVGIG (reference sequence). CDR3 size: 14 residues. The CDR3 protein is CAWRRQGTNEKLFF. CDR3 in DNA: TGTGCCTGGAGAAGACAGGGAACTAATGAAAAACTGTTTTTT.

CDR3 sequence: CASSATLGGLTDTQYF. CDR3 sequence (DNA): TGTGCCAGCAGCGCTACCCTCGGGGGGCTAACAGATACGCAGTATTTT. The chain employs TRBV2 and TRBJ2-3; a possible D gene is TRBD2 (7 bases). Per germline, CDR1 SNHLY and CDR2 FYNNEI. The CDR3 consists of 16 residues. V dropped 6 bases and J dropped 3 bases, with 19 bases sitting between them.

The J gene is TRBJ2-7, the V gene TRBV2, with TRBD1 matching 7 bases. Germline V gene lookup returns CDR1 SNHLY and CDR2 FYNNEI. This CDR3 is built from 14 residues. The trim removed 6 bases at V and 1 base at J, leaving 6 bases unmatched. The CDR3 protein is CASSETGKSYEQYF. The DNA for the CDR3 is TGTGCCAGCAGCGAGACAGGGAAATCCTACGAGCAGTACTTC.